This T cell receptor beta chain derives from a study of blood T cell repertoires in COVID-19. About the study: PBMCs, B-cell-depleted T cells, or T cells provided the cDNA or gDNA that made up the material.

The CDR3 spans 15 residues. Trimming took off 1 base at V and 0 bases at J, with 7 bases between the two ends. Germline V gene data show CDR1 as SGHTA and CDR2 as FQGNSA. During active infection, Seattle patients enrolled and were then monitored through disease. Sequencing used immunoSEQ multiplex PCR; TCRdb keeps in-frame clones, though not all of them. Among approximately 280,000 clones listed, 80% to 95% were seen once. This sequence joins TRBV7-2 and TRBJ1-3; D ambiguous. Input material: peripheral blood. The receptor was derived from a woman aged 30 to 39 with COVID-19, enrolled during active disease. This chain's CDR3 is CASSLGHLSGNTIYF. Written as DNA, the CDR3 is TGTGCCAGCAGCTTAGGACACCTCTCTGGAAACACCATATATTTT.